This T cell receptor beta chain was retrieved from a study of control samples from healthy donors and cancer patients. Profiled with immunoSEQ multiplex PCR; TCRdb holds only in-frame clones, not every one. The repertoire holds some 82,000 clones, with roughly 86% as singletons. The trim removed 5 bases at V and 3 bases at J, leaving 12 bases unmatched. This CDR3 has 16 residues. Germline lookup yields CDR1 SGHTA and CDR2 FQGNSA. This clone has only a few counts. The TCR comes from a middle-aged man in good health. Sequenced sample: blood. This chain uses TRBV7-2 with TRBJ1-1; TRBD1 matches at 7 bases. The CDR3 coding sequence is TGTGCCAGCAGCCCCAGGGGGTGGACCCTGGACACTGAAGCTTTCTTT. This codes for CASSPRGWTLDTEAFF.